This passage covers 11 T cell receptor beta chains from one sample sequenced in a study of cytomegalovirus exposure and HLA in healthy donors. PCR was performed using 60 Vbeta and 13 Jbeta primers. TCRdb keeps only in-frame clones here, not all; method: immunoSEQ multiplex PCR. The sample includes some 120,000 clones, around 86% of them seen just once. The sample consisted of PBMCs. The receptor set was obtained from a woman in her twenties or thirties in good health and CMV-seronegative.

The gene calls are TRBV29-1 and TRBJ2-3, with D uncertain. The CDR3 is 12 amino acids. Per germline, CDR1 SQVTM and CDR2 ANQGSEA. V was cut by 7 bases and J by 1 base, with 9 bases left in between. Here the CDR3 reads CSADLGTDTQYF. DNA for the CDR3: TGCAGCGCCGATCTAGGCACAGATACGCAGTATTTT.

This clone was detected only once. The CDR3 DNA follows: TGTGCCAGCAGCTCCACAGGCACAGATACGCAGTATTTT. Residues: CASSSTGTDTQYF. The chain joins TRBV5-8 to TRBJ2-3; D not resolved. V was cut by 3 bases and J by 1 base, with 6 bases left in between. The CDR3 is 13 residues long. Germline V gene sequence: CDR1 SGHTS, CDR2 YDEGEE.

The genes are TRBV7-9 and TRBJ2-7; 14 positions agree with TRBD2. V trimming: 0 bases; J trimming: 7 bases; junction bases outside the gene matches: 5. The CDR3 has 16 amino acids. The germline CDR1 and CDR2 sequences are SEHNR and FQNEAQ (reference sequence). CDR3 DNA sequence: TGTGCCAGCAGCTTAGCGCGACTAGCGGGAGGGCCAGAGCAGTACTTC. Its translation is CASSLARLAGGPEQYF.

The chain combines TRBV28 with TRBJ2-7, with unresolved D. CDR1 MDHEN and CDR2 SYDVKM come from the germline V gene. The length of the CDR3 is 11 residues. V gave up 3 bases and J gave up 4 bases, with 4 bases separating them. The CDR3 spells CASSLRYEQYF. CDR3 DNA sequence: TGTGCCAGCAGTTTGCGATACGAGCAGTACTTC.

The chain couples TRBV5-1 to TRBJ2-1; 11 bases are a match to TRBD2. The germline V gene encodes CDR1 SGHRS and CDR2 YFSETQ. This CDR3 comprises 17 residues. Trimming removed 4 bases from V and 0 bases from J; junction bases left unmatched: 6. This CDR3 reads CASSGTSGRSSYNEQFF. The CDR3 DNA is TGCGCCAGCAGCGGAACTAGCGGGAGATCCTCCTACAATGAGCAGTTCTTC.

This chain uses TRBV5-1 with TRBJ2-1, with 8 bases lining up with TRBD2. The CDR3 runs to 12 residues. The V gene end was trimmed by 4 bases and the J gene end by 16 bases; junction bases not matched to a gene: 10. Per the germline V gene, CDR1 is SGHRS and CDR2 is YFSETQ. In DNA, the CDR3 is TGCGCCAGCAGCGATCCGACTAGCGATATCTTCTTC. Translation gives CASSDPTSDIFF.

The CDR3 nucleotides read TGCGCCAGCAGCCAATTTTCATTTGGGACAGGGTACAATGAGCAGTTCTTC. This codes for CASSQFSFGTGYNEQFF. The J gene is TRBJ2-1, the V gene TRBV4-3; 9 nucleotides agree with TRBD1. The V segment lost 2 bases and the J segment 4 bases; nucleotides outside the gene matches: 9. CDR1 LGHNA and CDR2 YSLEER come from the germline V gene. The CDR3 is 17 amino acids.

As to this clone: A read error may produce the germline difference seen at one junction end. The CDR3 loop is CSSSLEGTTNTGELFF. The CDR3 DNA follows: TGTTCCAGCAGCTTAGAAGGCACTACGAACACCGGGGAGCTGTTTTTT. This chain links TRBV7-9 with TRBJ2-2; D is unresolved. The CDR3 runs 16 residues. CDR1 is SEHNR, CDR2 FQNEAQ, per germline (reference sequence).

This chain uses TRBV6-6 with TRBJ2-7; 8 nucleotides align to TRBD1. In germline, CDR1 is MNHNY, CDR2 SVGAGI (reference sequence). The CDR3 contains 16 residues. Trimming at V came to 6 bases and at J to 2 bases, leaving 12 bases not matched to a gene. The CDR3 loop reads CASRSPRQGPPYEQYF. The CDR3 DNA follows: TGTGCCAGCAGGTCCCCTAGACAGGGGCCCCCCTACGAGCAGTACTTC.

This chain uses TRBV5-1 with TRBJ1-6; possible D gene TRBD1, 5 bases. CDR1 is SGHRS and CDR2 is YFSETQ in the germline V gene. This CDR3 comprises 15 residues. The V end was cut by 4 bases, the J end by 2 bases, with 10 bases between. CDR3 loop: CASSTRQTYNSPLHF. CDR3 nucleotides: TGCGCCAGCAGCACAAGACAGACCTATAATTCACCCCTCCACTTT.

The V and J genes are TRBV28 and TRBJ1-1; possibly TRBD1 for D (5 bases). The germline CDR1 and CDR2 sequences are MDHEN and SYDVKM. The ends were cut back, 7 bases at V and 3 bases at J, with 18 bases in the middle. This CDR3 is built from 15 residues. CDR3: CASIQLGQDDTEAFF. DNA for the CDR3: TGTGCCAGCATACAATTGGGGCAGGACGACACTGAAGCTTTCTTT.